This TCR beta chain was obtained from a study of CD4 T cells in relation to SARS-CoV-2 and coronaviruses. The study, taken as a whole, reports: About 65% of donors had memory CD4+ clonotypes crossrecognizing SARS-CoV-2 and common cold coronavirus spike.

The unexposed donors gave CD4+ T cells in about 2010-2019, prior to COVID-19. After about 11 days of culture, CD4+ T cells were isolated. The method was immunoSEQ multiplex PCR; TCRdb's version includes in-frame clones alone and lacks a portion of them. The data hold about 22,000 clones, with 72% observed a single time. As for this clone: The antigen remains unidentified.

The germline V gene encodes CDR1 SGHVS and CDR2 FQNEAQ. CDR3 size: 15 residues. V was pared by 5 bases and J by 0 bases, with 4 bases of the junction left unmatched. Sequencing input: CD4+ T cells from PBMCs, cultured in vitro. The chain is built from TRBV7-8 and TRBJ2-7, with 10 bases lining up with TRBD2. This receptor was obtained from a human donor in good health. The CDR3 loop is CASSPAGGGSYEQYF. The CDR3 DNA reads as TGTGCCAGCAGCCCAGCGGGGGGGGGCTCCTACGAGCAGTACTTC.